The T cell receptor beta chain under discussion was sequenced for a study of naive and memory T cell subsets. Findings of the study overall: A few larger clonotypes appeared in naive repertoires, especially CD8, possibly memory cells re-expressing CD45RA.

This CDR3 region has 16 residues. The V and J ends lost 5 bases and 0 bases respectively, with 11 bases between them. Both TRBC1 and TRBC2 were covered by a beta constant-region primer of two equimolar oligonucleotides. Nested alpha and beta constant-region primers with the SP2 primer drove four PCR rounds on ligated cDNA. TCRdb passed the UMI-ligation and nested PCR reads through MiXCR, listing each CDR3 protein once. Altogether tens of thousands of distinct CDR3 sequences are present, over 9% being singletons, with the ten largest covering more than 0.11%. Remarks on this clonotype: Antigen specificity is unknown.

This chain joins TRBV12-3 or TRBV12-4 and TRBJ2-6; D perhaps matches TRBD2 (6 bases). Sample: naive CD4+ T cells from blood. This clonotype was obtained from a human donor in good health. CDR3 nucleotides: TGTGCCAGCAGTCCGCGGGGCACCTCTGGGGCCAACGTCCTGACTTTC. This encodes CASSPRGTSGANVLTF.